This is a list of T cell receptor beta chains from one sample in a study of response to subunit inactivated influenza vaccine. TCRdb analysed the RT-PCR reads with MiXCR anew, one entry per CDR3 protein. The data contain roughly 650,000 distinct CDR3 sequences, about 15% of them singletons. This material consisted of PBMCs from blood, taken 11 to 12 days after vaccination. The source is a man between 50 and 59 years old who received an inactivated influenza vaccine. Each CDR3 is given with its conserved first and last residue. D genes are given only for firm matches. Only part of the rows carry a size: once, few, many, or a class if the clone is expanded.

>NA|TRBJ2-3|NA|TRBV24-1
TGTGCCACCAGTGCCGGGGGCTTGGGGACAGATACGCAGTATTTT
CATSAGGLGTDTQYF
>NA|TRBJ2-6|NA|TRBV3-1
TGTGCCAGCAGCCAAGACCGCATTAGCTCTGGGGCCAACGTCCTGACTTTC
CASSQDRISSGANVLTF
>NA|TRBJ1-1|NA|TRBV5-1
TGCGCCAGCAGCGAGATTACCGGGAGGAACACTGAAGCTTTCTTT
CASSEITGRNTEAFF
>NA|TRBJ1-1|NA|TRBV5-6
TGTGCCAGCTCCATCCCCTCGCGGCAGCATGAAGCTTTCTTT
CASSIPSRQHEAFF
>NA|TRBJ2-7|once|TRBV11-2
TGTGCCAGCAGCCCTAATCGGGGACTGTTTATCCGCTCCCCTCTCGACTACGAGCAGTACTTC
CASSPNRGLFIRSPLDYEQYF
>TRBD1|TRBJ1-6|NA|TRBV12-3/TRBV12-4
TGTGCCAGCAGTCTCAAGTATGACAGGGCTTCACCCCTCCACTTT
CASSLKYDRASPLHF
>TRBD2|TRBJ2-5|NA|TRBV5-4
TGTGCCAGCAGCCTAGGACTAGCGGGGGCGACTGGGGAGACCCAGTACTTC
CASSLGLAGATGETQYF
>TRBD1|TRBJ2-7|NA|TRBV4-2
TGTGCCAGCAGCCAGGACAGGGGGGCTCACTACGAGCAGTACTTC
CASSQDRGAHYEQYF
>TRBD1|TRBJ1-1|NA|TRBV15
TGTGCCACCAGCAGGGACAGGGGGAGGACTGAAGCTTTCTTT
CATSRDRGRTEAFF
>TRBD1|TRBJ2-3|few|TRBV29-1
TGCAGCGCTGCGACAGGGGGCTTGGAAGATACGCAGTATTTT
CSAATGGLEDTQYF
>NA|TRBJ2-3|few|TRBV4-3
TGCGCCAGCAGCCAACCGGGACGCGGGGCCGCAGATACGCAGTATTTT
CASSQPGRGAADTQYF
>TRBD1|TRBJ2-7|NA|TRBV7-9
TGTGCCAGCAGCAGAGAAGGGACAGACGAGCAGTACTTC
CASSREGTDEQYF
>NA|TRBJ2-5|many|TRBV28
TGTGCCAGCAGCAGAATCGATGAGACCCAGTACTTC
CASSRIDETQYF
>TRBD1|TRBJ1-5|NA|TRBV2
TGTGCCAGCAGAAGGGACAGGGATCAGCCCCAGCAATTT
CASRRDRDQPQQF
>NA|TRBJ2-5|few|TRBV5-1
TGCGCCAGCAGCTTGACAGACCTTCAAGAGACCCAGTACTTC
CASSLTDLQETQYF
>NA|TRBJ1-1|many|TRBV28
TGTGCCAGCAGCCTCCGGGACGAGGCTTTCTTT
CASSLRDEAFF
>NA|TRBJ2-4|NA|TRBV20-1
TGCAGTGCTAATGGGCAGCACTTAACAGCCAAAAACATTCAGTACTTC
CSANGQHLTAKNIQYF
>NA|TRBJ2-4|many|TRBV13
TGTGCCAGCACCGAAGGACGGCTAGCCAAAAACATTCAGTACTTC
CASTEGRLAKNIQYF
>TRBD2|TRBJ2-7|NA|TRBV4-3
TGCGCCAGCAGCCAAGATCATAGACTAGCGGGAGCCGAGCAGTACTTC
CASSQDHRLAGAEQYF
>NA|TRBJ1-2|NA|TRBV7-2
TGTGCCAGCAGCTTAGAACAGAGGAACTATGGCTACACCTTC
CASSLEQRNYGYTF
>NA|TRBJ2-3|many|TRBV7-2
TGTGCCAGCAGCTTAGCCGTAGGGGTGGGAGATACGCAGTATTTT
CASSLAVGVGDTQYF
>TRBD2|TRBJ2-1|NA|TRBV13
TGTGCCAGCAGCACGGGACTAGCGGGAGGGTGGTACTACAATGAGCAGTTCTTC
CASSTGLAGGWYYNEQFF
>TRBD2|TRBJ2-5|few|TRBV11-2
TGTGCCAGCAGCTTAGTTTTAGCGGGAGAATATTTAGGAGAGACCCAGTACTTC
CASSLVLAGEYLGETQYF
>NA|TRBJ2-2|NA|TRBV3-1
TGTGCCAGCAGCCAAACACGTAATACGAACACCGGGGAGCTGTTTTTT
CASSQTRNTNTGELFF
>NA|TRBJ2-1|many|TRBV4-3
TGCGCCAGCAGCCAAGCGGGGGGCAGGCGCCCCTACAATGAGCAGTTCTTC
CASSQAGGRRPYNEQFF
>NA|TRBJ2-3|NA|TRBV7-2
TGTGCCAGCAGCCACGGGACATTGTTAACCACAGATACGCAGTATTTT
CASSHGTLLTTDTQYF
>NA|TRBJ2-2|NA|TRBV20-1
TGCAGTGCTAGAGATCTCAAGGGGCCCCACACCGGGGAGCTGTTTTTT
CSARDLKGPHTGELFF
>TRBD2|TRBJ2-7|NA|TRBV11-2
TGTGCCAGCAGCCTCGGGCAGGGAGGGACCTTTACTTACTACGAGCAGTACTTC
CASSLGQGGTFTYYEQYF
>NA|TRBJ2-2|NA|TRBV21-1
TGTGCCAGCACCCAAAAGCGGGAGAACACCGGGGAGCTGTTTTTT
CASTQKRENTGELFF
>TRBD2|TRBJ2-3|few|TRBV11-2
TGTGCCAGCAGCCGCAACGGGGGGGCCCCGAGCACAGATACGCAGTATTTT
CASSRNGGAPSTDTQYF
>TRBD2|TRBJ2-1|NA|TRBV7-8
TGTGCCAGCAGCAACCTAGCGGGTGGACACAATGAGCAGTTCTTC
CASSNLAGGHNEQFF
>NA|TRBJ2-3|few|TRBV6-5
TGTGCCAGCAGTTACTCGATCCCTTCGGGGCAGAGCACAGATACGCAGTATTTT
CASSYSIPSGQSTDTQYF
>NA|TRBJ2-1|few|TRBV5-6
TGTGCCAGCAGCAAACCACAGGGTTACAATGAGCAGTTCTTC
CASSKPQGYNEQFF
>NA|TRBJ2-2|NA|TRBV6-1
TGTGCCAGCAGCTTGACAGCCAGCACGAACACCGGGGAGCTGTTTTTT
CASSLTASTNTGELFF
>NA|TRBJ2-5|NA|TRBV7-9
TGTGCCAGCAGCTGGGGGCCGGCCGGCGGGGACCAGTACTTC
CASSWGPAGGDQYF
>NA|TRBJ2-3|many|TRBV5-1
TGCGCCAGTAGACGACGGCCAGATCCCACAGATACGCAGTATTTT
CASRRRPDPTDTQYF
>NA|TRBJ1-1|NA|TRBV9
TGTGCCAGCAGCGTAGGATCGAGCGGTTCGGTGAACACTGAAGCTTTCTTT
CASSVGSSGSVNTEAFF
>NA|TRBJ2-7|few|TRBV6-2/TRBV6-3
TGTGCCAGCAGTTTCCCTTCCTCGACGCTCAGAGCCTACGAGCAGTACTTC
CASSFPSSTLRAYEQYF
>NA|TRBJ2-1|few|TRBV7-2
TGTGCCAGCAGCTTAGCGCTGGCCAATGAGCAGTTCTTC
CASSLALANEQFF
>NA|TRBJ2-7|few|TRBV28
TGTGCCACGGCAGGGGAGACCTACGAGCAGTACTTC
CATAGETYEQYF
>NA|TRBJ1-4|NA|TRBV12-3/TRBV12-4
TGTGTCAGCAGCGGCCCCAGGGGTAGTTGGGAAAAACTGTTTTTT
CVSSGPRGSWEKLFF
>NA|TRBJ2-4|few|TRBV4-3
TGCGCCAGCAGCCAAGCGACCAAAAACATTCAGTACTTC
CASSQATKNIQYF
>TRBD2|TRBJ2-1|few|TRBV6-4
TGTGCCAGCAGTGAGGTAGCGGGAGTGGGCAATGAGCAGTTCTTC
CASSEVAGVGNEQFF